This is a list of T cell receptor beta chains from one sample in a study of T cell changes during pregnancy in multiple sclerosis. Only in-frame clones appear in the TCRdb table, and some are missing; sequencing was by immunoSEQ multiplex PCR. The repertoire includes some 43,000 clones, less than 95% of them detected once, and 9% to 10% sits in the top ten. The material sequenced was CD8+ T cells from peripheral blood mononuclear cells, taken in the first trimester of pregnancy. These receptors originate from a female donor with multiple sclerosis, enrolled in a pregnancy study. The CDR3 runs from the conserved cysteine through the conserved F or W. A D gene is named only where the DNA matches it firmly. Not all rows give a size; the values are once, few, many and, for expanded clones, a class.

CDR3 DNA: TGCGCCAGCAGCCCTCGGGGTAGCGGGGAGAGCTCCTACAATGAGCAGTTCTTC
CDR3 protein: CASSPRGSGESSYNEQFF
V gene: TRBV4-3
clone size: -
J gene: TRBJ2-1
D gene: TRBD2

CDR3 DNA: TGTGCCTGGAGCGTGGACAACTACGAGCAGTACTTC
CDR3 protein: CAWSVDNYEQYF
V gene: TRBV30
clone size: -
J gene: TRBJ2-7
D gene: -

CDR3 DNA: TGTGCCAGCAGCGGGGGAGGGACTAGCGGGGATCCCCTAGACATTCAGTACTTC
CDR3 protein: CASSGGGTSGDPLDIQYF
V gene: TRBV5-4
clone size: -
J gene: TRBJ2-4
D gene: TRBD2

CDR3 DNA: TGTGCCAGCAGCTTAGCGGGGACAGTGCCAAACTTTAACTATGGCTACACCTTC
CDR3 protein: CASSLAGTVPNFNYGYTF
V gene: TRBV7-9
clone size: -
J gene: TRBJ1-2
D gene: TRBD1

CDR3 DNA: TGTGCCAGTAGTATATGGACAGTCAACTATGGCTACACCTTC
CDR3 protein: CASSIWTVNYGYTF
V gene: TRBV19
clone size: few
J gene: TRBJ1-2
D gene: -

CDR3 DNA: TGTGCCAGCAGCTTAGCGCCGGCGTCTAGCGGCTCCTACAATGAGCAGTTCTTC
CDR3 protein: CASSLAPASSGSYNEQFF
V gene: TRBV7-2
clone size: -
J gene: TRBJ2-1
D gene: TRBD2

CDR3 DNA: TGTGCCAGCGGATCCCCGGGACAGGGGACTCAGAGACCCCAGTACTTC
CDR3 protein: CASGSPGQGTQRPQYF
V gene: TRBV27
clone size: -
J gene: TRBJ2-5
D gene: TRBD1

CDR3 DNA: TGTGCCAGCGGACGACAGAGTGAAGCTTTCTTT
CDR3 protein: CASGRQSEAFF
V gene: TRBV7-9
clone size: few
J gene: TRBJ1-1
D gene: -

CDR3 DNA: TGTGCCAGCAGCTTAAGGCAGCGAAGTTCCTACGAGCAGTACTTC
CDR3 protein: CASSLRQRSSYEQYF
V gene: TRBV13
clone size: -
J gene: TRBJ2-7
D gene: -

CDR3 DNA: TGTGCCAGTAGTCCGGACAGGCTCCGTCTGTTTTTT
CDR3 protein: CASSPDRLRLFF
V gene: TRBV19
clone size: -
J gene: TRBJ1-4
D gene: TRBD1

CDR3 DNA: TGTGCCGGGACCGCGGGACGGTTCTATGGCTACACCTTC
CDR3 protein: CAGTAGRFYGYTF
V gene: TRBV30
clone size: -
J gene: TRBJ1-2
D gene: -

CDR3 DNA: TGTGCCTGCTCCGGATTCAACAGGGGGCCTCAGCCCCAGCATTTT
CDR3 protein: CACSGFNRGPQPQHF
V gene: TRBV30
clone size: few
J gene: TRBJ1-5
D gene: TRBD1

CDR3 DNA: TGTGCCAGTAGTCTGACAGGGGCGCACACTGAAGCTTTCTTT
CDR3 protein: CASSLTGAHTEAFF
V gene: TRBV19
clone size: -
J gene: TRBJ1-1
D gene: TRBD1

CDR3 DNA: TGTGCCAGCAGCCTCGAAGGGACAGGGTACTACGAGCAGTACTTC
CDR3 protein: CASSLEGTGYYEQYF
V gene: TRBV4-2
clone size: -
J gene: TRBJ2-7
D gene: TRBD1

CDR3 DNA: TGTGCCAGTAGTATAGGGGGGGGGTACAATGAGCAGTTCTTC
CDR3 protein: CASSIGGGYNEQFF
V gene: TRBV19
clone size: -
J gene: TRBJ2-1
D gene: TRBD2

CDR3 DNA: TGTGCCAGCAGTTTTACGGACAGGGGGCACGAGCAGTACTTC
CDR3 protein: CASSFTDRGHEQYF
V gene: TRBV27
clone size: -
J gene: TRBJ2-7
D gene: TRBD1

CDR3 DNA: TGCAGCGTCATCTATACCGGGGAGCTGTTTTTT
CDR3 protein: CSVIYTGELFF
V gene: TRBV29-1
clone size: once
J gene: TRBJ2-2
D gene: -

CDR3 DNA: TGTGCCAGCAGTTCAACGGGAGGCGAACTGTTTTTT
CDR3 protein: CASSSTGGELFF
V gene: TRBV27
clone size: -
J gene: TRBJ1-4
D gene: -

CDR3 DNA: TGTGCCAGCAGCTTATGGGGACAGGGGAACACTGAAGCTTTCTTT
CDR3 protein: CASSLWGQGNTEAFF
V gene: TRBV13
clone size: -
J gene: TRBJ1-1
D gene: TRBD1

CDR3 DNA: TGCGCCAGCAGAGGTAGCGGGTCTCCTAGCACAGATACGCAGTATTTT
CDR3 protein: CASRGSGSPSTDTQYF
V gene: TRBV4-1
clone size: -
J gene: TRBJ2-3
D gene: TRBD2

CDR3 DNA: TGTGCCAGCAGCTTATTAGAGGCAACAGGGCGATACGAGCAGTACTTC
CDR3 protein: CASSLLEATGRYEQYF
V gene: TRBV11-2
clone size: -
J gene: TRBJ2-7
D gene: -

CDR3 DNA: TGCGCCAGCAGCTGGGGCCCCCGGGACAGAACCTACGAGCAGTACTTC
CDR3 protein: CASSWGPRDRTYEQYF
V gene: TRBV5-1
clone size: -
J gene: TRBJ2-7
D gene: TRBD1

CDR3 DNA: TGCAGCGTTGGCGGCCGGGAGCTGTTTTTT
CDR3 protein: CSVGGRELFF
V gene: TRBV29-1
clone size: once
J gene: TRBJ2-2
D gene: -

CDR3 DNA: TGTGCCAGTACCCCTCAGGAGGGAGGCACAGATACGCAGTATTTT
CDR3 protein: CASTPQEGGTDTQYF
V gene: TRBV19
clone size: -
J gene: TRBJ2-3
D gene: -

CDR3 DNA: TGTGCCTGGAGCTCTAGCGGGAGTAATACAGATACGCAGTATTTT
CDR3 protein: CAWSSSGSNTDTQYF
V gene: TRBV30
clone size: -
J gene: TRBJ2-3
D gene: TRBD2

CDR3 DNA: TGTGCCAGCAGCTTACTTCAGGGGGCGACTGAAGCTTTCTTT
CDR3 protein: CASSLLQGATEAFF
V gene: TRBV7-8
clone size: -
J gene: TRBJ1-1
D gene: TRBD1

CDR3 DNA: TGTGCCAGCAGTGACCAGACTAGCGGGGACTACAATGAGCAGTTCTTC
CDR3 protein: CASSDQTSGDYNEQFF
V gene: TRBV6-4
clone size: -
J gene: TRBJ2-1
D gene: TRBD2

CDR3 DNA: TGTGCCATCAGAGCTAGTTACACAGATACGCAGTATTTT
CDR3 protein: CAIRASYTDTQYF
V gene: TRBV10-3
clone size: -
J gene: TRBJ2-3
D gene: -

CDR3 DNA: TGTGCCACCAACCACCCGGGACACCGCTATGGCTACACCTTC
CDR3 protein: CATNHPGHRYGYTF
V gene: TRBV6-1
clone size: -
J gene: TRBJ1-2
D gene: -

CDR3 DNA: TGTGCCAGTAGTATAGAAAGGACAGGGCTAAACAATGAGCAGTTCTTC
CDR3 protein: CASSIERTGLNNEQFF
V gene: TRBV19
clone size: -
J gene: TRBJ2-1
D gene: TRBD1

CDR3 DNA: TGTGCCAGCAGCCCATACGGCGGTGAGCGGGAGCGCGAGCAGTACTTC
CDR3 protein: CASSPYGGEREREQYF
V gene: TRBV7-9
clone size: -
J gene: TRBJ2-7
D gene: TRBD2

CDR3 DNA: TGTGCCACCAGGTATACAGGGGGCTCCACTGAAGCTTTCTTT
CDR3 protein: CATRYTGGSTEAFF
V gene: TRBV6-5
clone size: -
J gene: TRBJ1-1
D gene: TRBD1

CDR3 DNA: TGTGCCAGTAGTCCAGACCTCCTATCCAGAGGCGGCTACACCTTC
CDR3 protein: CASSPDLLSRGGYTF
V gene: TRBV19
clone size: few
J gene: TRBJ1-2
D gene: -

CDR3 DNA: TGCGCCAGCAGCCAAGATTCACCGGGAACCCCCGGGGAGCTGTTTTTT
CDR3 protein: CASSQDSPGTPGELFF
V gene: TRBV4-1
clone size: -
J gene: TRBJ2-2
D gene: -

CDR3 DNA: TGTGCCAGCAGCGGCGGGGGGCCCCCGTACGAGCAGTACTTC
CDR3 protein: CASSGGGPPYEQYF
V gene: TRBV9
clone size: -
J gene: TRBJ2-7
D gene: TRBD2

CDR3 DNA: TGTGCCAGCAGCCAAGAAACAGGGAGCAATCAGCCCCAGCATTTT
CDR3 protein: CASSQETGSNQPQHF
V gene: TRBV4-2
clone size: -
J gene: TRBJ1-5
D gene: -

CDR3 DNA: TGTGCCAGCAGCAAGACAGGGGGGAGCGCTCTGGACGAGCAGTACTTC
CDR3 protein: CASSKTGGSALDEQYF
V gene: TRBV21-1
clone size: -
J gene: TRBJ2-7
D gene: -

CDR3 DNA: TGTGCCAGTAGTATAGTTATAACAGGATATACTGAAGCTTTCTTT
CDR3 protein: CASSIVITGYTEAFF
V gene: TRBV19
clone size: -
J gene: TRBJ1-1
D gene: -

CDR3 DNA: TGTGCCAGCAGCTTAGCGCTAGGGGGTGACACTGAAGCTTTCTTT
CDR3 protein: CASSLALGGDTEAFF
V gene: TRBV7-2
clone size: -
J gene: TRBJ1-1
D gene: -